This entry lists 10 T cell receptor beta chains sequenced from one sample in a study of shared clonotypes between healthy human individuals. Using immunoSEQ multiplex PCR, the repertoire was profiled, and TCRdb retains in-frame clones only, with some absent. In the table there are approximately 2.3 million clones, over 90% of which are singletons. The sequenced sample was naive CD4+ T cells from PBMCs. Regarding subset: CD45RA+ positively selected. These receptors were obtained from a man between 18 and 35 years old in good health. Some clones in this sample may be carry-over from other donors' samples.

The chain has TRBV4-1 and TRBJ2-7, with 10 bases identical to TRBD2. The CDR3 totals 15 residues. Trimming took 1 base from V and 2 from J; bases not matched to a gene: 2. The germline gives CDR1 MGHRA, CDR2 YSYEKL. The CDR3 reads CASSQGTSGPYEQYF. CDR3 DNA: TGCGCCAGCAGCCAAGGGACTAGCGGACCCTACGAGCAGTACTTC.

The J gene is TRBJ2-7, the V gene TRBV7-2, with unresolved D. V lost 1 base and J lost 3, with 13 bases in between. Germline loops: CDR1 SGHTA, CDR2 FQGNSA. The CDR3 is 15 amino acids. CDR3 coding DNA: TGTGCCAGCAGCTTAGATTGGGTCTCCAGCTACGAGCAGTACTTC. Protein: CASSLDWVSSYEQYF.

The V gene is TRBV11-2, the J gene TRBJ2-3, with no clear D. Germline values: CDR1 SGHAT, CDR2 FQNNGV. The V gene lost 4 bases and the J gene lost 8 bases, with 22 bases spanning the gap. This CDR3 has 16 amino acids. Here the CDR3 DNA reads TGTGCCAGCAGCTCTCTCCGGGCAGGTCTAACGGGTACGCAGTATTTT. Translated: CASSSLRAGLTGTQYF.

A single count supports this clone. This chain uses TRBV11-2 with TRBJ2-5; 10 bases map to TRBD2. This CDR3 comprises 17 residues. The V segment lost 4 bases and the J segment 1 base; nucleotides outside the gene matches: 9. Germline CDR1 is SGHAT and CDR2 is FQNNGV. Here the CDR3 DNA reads TGTGCCAGCAGCTCCGCCCCTAGCGGGAGAGGCCAAGAGACCCAGTACTTC. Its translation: CASSSAPSGRGQETQYF. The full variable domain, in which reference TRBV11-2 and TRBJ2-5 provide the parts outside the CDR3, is EAGVAQSPRYKIIEKRQSVAFWCNPISGHATLYWYQQILGQGPKLLIQFQNNGVVDDSQLPKDRFSAERLKGVDSTLKIQPAKLEDSAVYLCASSSAPSGRGQETQYFGPGTRLLVL.

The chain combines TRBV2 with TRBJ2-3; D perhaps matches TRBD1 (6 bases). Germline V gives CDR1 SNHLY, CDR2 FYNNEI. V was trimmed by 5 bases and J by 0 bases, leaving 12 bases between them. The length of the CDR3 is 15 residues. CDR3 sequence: CASSRTAGSTDTQYF. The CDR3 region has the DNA TGTGCCAGCAGTAGGACAGCCGGAAGCACAGATACGCAGTATTTT.

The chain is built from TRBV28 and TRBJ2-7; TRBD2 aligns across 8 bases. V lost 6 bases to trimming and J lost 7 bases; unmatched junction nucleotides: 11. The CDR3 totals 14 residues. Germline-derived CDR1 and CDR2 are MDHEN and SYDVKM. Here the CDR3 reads CASRPGGQNPEQYF. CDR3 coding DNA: TGTGCCAGCAGACCGGGAGGGCAGAATCCAGAGCAGTACTTC.

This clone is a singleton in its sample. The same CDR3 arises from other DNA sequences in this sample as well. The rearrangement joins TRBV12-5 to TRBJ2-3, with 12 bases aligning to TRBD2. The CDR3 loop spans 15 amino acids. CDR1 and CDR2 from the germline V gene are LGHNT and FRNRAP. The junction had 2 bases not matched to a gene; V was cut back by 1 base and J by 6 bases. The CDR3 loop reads CASGLGLAGGDTQYF. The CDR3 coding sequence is TGTGCTAGTGGTTTGGGGCTAGCGGGAGGGGATACGCAGTATTTT.

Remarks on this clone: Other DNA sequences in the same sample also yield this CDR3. CDR3 in DNA: TGTGCCAGCAGTCGGCTCGCGAACACCGGGGAGCTGTTTTTT. It yields the protein CASSRLANTGELFF. V usage is TRBV2 and J usage is TRBJ2-2, with D uncertain. Trimming removed 5 bases at V and 0 bases at J, with 7 bases between. This CDR3 region has 14 residues. Germline CDR1 reads SNHLY; CDR2 reads FYNNEI.

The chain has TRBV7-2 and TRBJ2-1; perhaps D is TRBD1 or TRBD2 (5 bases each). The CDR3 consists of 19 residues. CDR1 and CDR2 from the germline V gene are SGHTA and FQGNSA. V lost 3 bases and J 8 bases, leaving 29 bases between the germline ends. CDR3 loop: CASSFSGRRPLGRRDEQFF. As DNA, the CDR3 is TGTGCCAGCAGCTTTTCGGGACGGAGACCCCTCGGCAGGCGCGATGAGCAGTTCTTC.

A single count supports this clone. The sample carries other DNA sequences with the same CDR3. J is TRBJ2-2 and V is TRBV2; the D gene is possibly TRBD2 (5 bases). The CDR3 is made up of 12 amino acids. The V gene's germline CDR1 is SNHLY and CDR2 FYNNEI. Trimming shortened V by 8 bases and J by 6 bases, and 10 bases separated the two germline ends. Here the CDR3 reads CASRSGAGELFF. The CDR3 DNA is TGTGCCAGCCGGTCCGGGGCCGGGGAGCTGTTTTTT.